The 27 T cell receptor beta chains given below trace back to one sample, sequenced in a study of metastatic and nonmetastatic thyroid tumors. MiXCR re-clonotyped the PCR reads for TCRdb. The sample holds about 82,000 clones, about an eighth seen once. Until they underwent thyroid surgery, no patient had received any treatment. The sample taken for sequencing was tumor tissue. These receptors originate from a female donor with papillary thyroid cancer or a benign thyroid nodule (not recorded which). Some clones in this sample may be carry-over from other donors' samples.

A word on this clone: A much more abundant neighbour one base away suggests this may be a read error. Additional DNA sequences in this sample encode the identical CDR3. This chain links TRBV6-4 with TRBJ1-1, with D uncertain. V gave up 6 bases and J gave up 2 bases, with 10 bases separating them. Germline lookup yields CDR1 MRHNA and CDR2 SNTAGT. CDR3 length: 13 residues. CDR3 protein: CASSASRNTEAFF. DNA for the CDR3: TGTGCCAGCAGCGCCTCACGTAACACTGAAGCTTTCTTT.

This clone was observed a few times. This sequence may be a read error, since a much larger clone differs from it by one base. The rearrangement uses TRBV20-1 and TRBJ2-3, with D unresolved. CDR1 and CDR2 from the germline V gene are DFQATT and SNEGSKA (reference sequence). CDR3 length: 15 amino acids. DNA of the CDR3: TGCAGGGCCCCTTCTGGGATGTTTGGGACAGATACGCAGTATTTT. This encodes CRAPSGMFGTDTQYF.

The sample holds many counts of this clone. The chain has TRBV6-2 or TRBV6-3 and TRBJ2-5; D remains unclear. The CDR3 consists of 20 residues. Germline lookup yields CDR1 MNHEY and CDR2 SVGEGT. Trimming took off 1 base at V and 3 bases at J, with 27 bases between the two ends. CDR3 protein: CASSYFVTLSWVDSEETQYF. CDR3 in DNA: TGTGCCAGCAGTTACTTTGTCACCCTATCTTGGGTAGATTCTGAAGAGACCCAGTACTTC.

Remarks on this clone: This may come from a read error, since a much larger clone is one base off. V usage is TRBV20-1 and J usage is TRBJ1-1, with D unresolved. Germline V gene lookup returns CDR1 DFQATT and CDR2 SNEGSKA (reference sequence). This CDR3 spans 11 amino acids. Deletions cut 7 bases from V and 1 base from J, with 7 bases between. The DNA of the CDR3 is TGCAGTGACACGGGGAACACTGAAGCTTTCTTT. Its translation: CSDTGNTEAFF.

This clone was found a few times. The CDR3 region has the DNA TGTGCCAGCAGCCGGGGACTGACTGCAGATACGCAGTATTTT. It codes for CASSRGLTADTQYF. The chain employs TRBV5-4 and TRBJ2-3, with a tentative D call TRBD2 (6 bases). The CDR3 is made up of 14 amino acids. V was shortened by 4 bases and J by 4 bases, with 13 bases between the two germline ends. Germline CDR1 and CDR2: SGHNT and YYREEE (reference sequence). Full variable domain (rest looked up from reference TRBV5-4 and TRBJ2-3): ETGVTQSPTHLIKTRGQQVTLRCSSQSGHNTVSWYQQALGQGPQFIFQYYREEENGRGNFPPRFSGLQFPNYSSELNVNALELDDSALYLCASSRGLTADTQYFGPGTRLTVL.

The V gene is TRBV20-1, the J gene TRBJ1-6; 9 bases match TRBD1. The CDR3 runs to 14 residues. In germline, CDR1 is DFQATT, CDR2 SNEGSKA (reference sequence). The ends lost 6 bases at V and 7 bases at J; junction bases unmatched: 7. The CDR3 region has the DNA TGCAGTGCACCCGGGACAGGGCCAAATTCACCCCTCCACTTT. Translating it yields CSAPGTGPNSPLHF.

This clone occurred many times. The chain recombines TRBV2 with TRBJ1-4; D might be TRBD1 (5 bases). Germline CDR1 and CDR2: SNHLY and FYNNEI. V was clipped by 8 bases and J by 5 bases, with 9 bases between them. This CDR3 region has 12 residues. This CDR3 reads CASDSNNEKLFF. CDR3 DNA sequence: TGTGCCAGCGACAGCAACAATGAAAAACTGTTTTTT.

This clone was detected many times. The chain links TRBV19 to TRBJ2-3; D perhaps matches TRBD2 (6 bases). Germline V gives CDR1 LNHDA, CDR2 SQIVND (reference sequence). V was clipped by 10 bases and J by 2 bases, with 19 bases between them. The CDR3 length is 15 residues. This chain's CDR3 is CATSPGRGPTDTQYF. Written as DNA, the CDR3 is TGTGCCACCTCACCTGGGCGGGGCCCCACAGATACGCAGTATTTT.

A remark on this clone: This may stem from a read error, because a much larger clone lies one nucleotide away. This sequence joins TRBV27 and TRBJ1-1, with D uncertain. Germline V lookup: CDR1 MNHEY, CDR2 SMNVEV (reference sequence). The CDR3 has 14 residues. The CDR3: CASRPLDLNTESFF. The CDR3 DNA reads TGTGCCAGCAGACCACTAGATCTGAACACTGAATCTTTCTTT.

This clone was observed many times. Just one base apart from a much larger clone, this may be a read error. In the same sample, other DNA sequences code for this CDR3. This chain uses TRBV6-1 with TRBJ2-2, with 10 bases aligning to TRBD1. V was pared by 8 bases and J by 6 bases, with 12 bases of the junction left unmatched. This CDR3 spans 16 amino acids. In germline, CDR1 is MNHNS, CDR2 SASEGT. In DNA, the CDR3 is TGTGCCAGCGGTCGCCCCGGGACAGGGGCCCCCGGGGAGCTGTTTTTT. Translating gives CASGRPGTGAPGELFF.

This clone occurred many times. This chain connects TRBV14 to TRBJ2-3; 8 bases are a match to TRBD1. CDR3 length: 16 residues. Germline values: CDR1 SGHDN, CDR2 FVKESK. The trim removed 1 base at V and 7 bases at J, leaving 10 bases unmatched. The CDR3 loop is CASSQARTGILHTQYF. CDR3 bases: TGTGCCAGCAGCCAAGCCCGGACAGGGATACTGCATACGCAGTATTTT. The full variable domain, rest sourced from reference TRBV14 and TRBJ2-3, is EAGVTQFPSHSVIEKGQTVTLRCDPISGHDNLYWYRRVMGKEIKFLLHFVKESKQDESGMPNNRFLAERTGGTYSTLKVQPAELEDSGVYFCASSQARTGILHTQYFGPGTRLTVL.

This clone appeared a few times. A much larger clonotype is one base distant, so this may be a read error. The chain has TRBV19 and TRBJ1-2; 7 nucleotides line up with TRBD1. The CDR3 is 14 amino acids. Losses at the gene ends were 4 bases for V and 8 bases for J; bases not matched to a gene: 10. The germline gives CDR1 LNHDA, CDR2 SQIVND (reference sequence). The CDR3 DNA is TGTGCCAGTAGTAAGCCGGGACAGATTAACGGCTACACCTTC. Encoded protein: CASSKPGQINGYTF.

The sample holds many counts of this clone. The CDR3 bases are TGTGCCAGCAGGCTGGACAGGGTAGGCTCACCCCTCCACTTT. Translating gives CASRLDRVGSPLHF. The chain recombines TRBV28 with TRBJ1-6; 8 bases are a match to TRBD1. The CDR3 sequence is 14 residues long. V shed 6 bases and J 10 bases; nucleotides not matched to a gene: 8. Looked up from germline, CDR1 is MDHEN and CDR2 is SYDVKM.

This clone showed up just a few times. This sequence joins TRBV19 and TRBJ1-2; D is perhaps TRBD1 (6 bases). V gave up 5 bases and J gave up 5 bases, with 15 bases separating them. Germline V CDR1 and CDR2: LNHDA, SQIVND (reference sequence). The CDR3 runs 14 residues. The CDR3 DNA sequence: TGTGCCAGTAGTCCGGAAAGGACAGTTTATGGCTACACCTTC. Encoded protein: CASSPERTVYGYTF.

This clone occurred many times. The chain joins TRBV4-1 to TRBJ2-7, with 9 bases aligning to TRBD2. Trimming removed 7 bases from V and 4 bases from J; junction bases left unmatched: 8. The germline CDR1 and CDR2 sequences are MGHRA and YSYEKL. CDR3 length equals 14 residues. As DNA, the CDR3 is TGCGCCAGCAAGTGGCGGGAGGGCCCGTACGAGCAGTACTTC. Residues: CASKWREGPYEQYF.

The chain joins TRBV6-1 to TRBJ2-3, with TRBD2 matching 11 bases. V was pared by 8 bases and J by 5 bases, with 6 bases of the junction left unmatched. The CDR3 has 14 residues. CDR1 is MNHNS, CDR2 SASEGT, per germline. CDR3 nucleotides: TGTGCCAGCTCTAGCGGGAGGACCATAGATACGCAGTATTTT. Translated: CASSSGRTIDTQYF.

This clone was found many times. This rearrangement joins TRBV5-6 to TRBJ2-7; 9 positions agree with TRBD1. Trimming at V came to 0 bases and at J to 2 bases, leaving 6 bases not matched to a gene. The germline V gene encodes CDR1 SGHDT and CDR2 YYEEEE. The CDR3 runs 16 residues. In nucleotides, the CDR3 is TGTGCCAGCAGCTTGGAGATGGGACAGGGAGCCTACGAGCAGTACTTC. It is translated as CASSLEMGQGAYEQYF.

The rearrangement joins TRBV12-3 or TRBV12-4 to TRBJ2-1; no reliable D call. This CDR3 contains 16 residues. The V end was cut by 5 bases, the J end by 6 bases, with 20 bases between. This CDR3 reads CASSPHSGSFGNEQFF. The CDR3 DNA follows: TGTGCCAGCAGTCCCCATAGTGGTAGCTTCGGCAATGAGCAGTTCTTC.

At least ten counts were recorded for this clone. The chain joins TRBV9 to TRBJ2-2, with a possible D match to TRBD1 (6 bases). CDR1 is SGDLS and CDR2 is YYNGEE in the germline V gene. The CDR3 consists of 14 residues. V dropped 2 bases and J dropped 1 base, with 6 bases sitting between them. The CDR3 DNA reads as TGTGCCAGCAGCGTGACAGGGAACACCGGGGAGCTGTTTTTT. Protein: CASSVTGNTGELFF.

This clone was seen ten or more times. The chain is built from TRBV7-8 and TRBJ2-2, with 10 bases lining up with TRBD1. This CDR3 contains 17 residues. Trimming removed 5 bases from V and 1 base from J; junction bases left unmatched: 7. From germline, CDR1 is SGHVS and CDR2 FQNEAQ. CDR3 in amino acids: CASSPRTGGGNTGELFF. CDR3 in DNA: TGTGCCAGCAGCCCTAGGACAGGGGGTGGGAACACCGGGGAGCTGTTTTTT.

This clone has at least ten counts. The chain is built from TRBV7-9 and TRBJ2-7; TRBD2 matches 7 bases. V shed 5 bases and J 0 bases; nucleotides not matched to a gene: 7. This CDR3 is built from 15 residues. Per germline, CDR1 SEHNR and CDR2 FQNEAQ (reference sequence). The CDR3 coding sequence is TGTGCCAGCAGCCCCCCTAGCGGTAGCTCCTACGAGCAGTACTTC. Translated, it gives CASSPPSGSSYEQYF. Based on the CDR3 plus reference TRBV7-9 and TRBJ2-7, the full variable domain is DTGVSQNPRHKITKRGQNVTFRCDPISEHNRLYWYRQTLGQGPEFLTYFQNEAQLEKSRLLSDRFSAERPKGSFSTLEIQRTEQGDSAMYLCASSPPSGSSYEQYFGPGTRLTVT.

This clone was detected a few times. Germline and junction disagree at one end, which may indicate a read error. The chain is built from TRBV6-1 and TRBJ2-2, with D possibly being TRBD2 (5 bases). This CDR3 region has 13 residues. Looked up from germline, CDR1 is MNHNS and CDR2 is SASEGT. The CDR3 reads CASSASLTGELFF. The CDR3 DNA sequence: TGTGCAAGCAGTGCTAGCCTTACCGGGGAGCTGTTTTTT.

A word on this clone: A much bigger clone sits one base away, suggesting this may be a read error. The identical CDR3 is also encoded by other nucleotide sequences in the sample. This sequence joins TRBV6-2 or TRBV6-3 and TRBJ2-1, with TRBD2 identical over 9 bases. The ends lost 6 bases at V and 4 bases at J; junction bases unmatched: 19. The germline V gene has CDR1 MNHEY and CDR2 SVGEGT. The length of the CDR3 is 19 residues. CDR3 amino acids: CASRRTLTSGVPIYNEQFF. The CDR3 DNA follows: TGTGCCAGCAGACGGACACTGACTAGCGGAGTACCTATTTACAATGAGCAGTTCTTC.

This clone was counted ten times or more. The chain couples TRBV27 to TRBJ2-4; either TRBD1 or TRBD2 may supply D (5 bases each). Germline V gives CDR1 MNHEY, CDR2 SMNVEV (reference sequence). Trimming cost V 3 bases and J 2 bases, with 11 bases left between them. The CDR3 loop spans 15 amino acids. CDR3 amino acids: CASSLMGRTKNIQYF. The CDR3 bases are TGTGCCAGCAGTTTGATGGGACGGACCAAAAACATTCAGTACTTC.

On this clone itself: One end of the junction is discordant with germline, which a read error may explain. The V gene is TRBV5-1, the J gene TRBJ1-2; D remains unclear. This CDR3 spans 14 amino acids. Germline V gives CDR1 SGHRS, CDR2 YFSETQ. CDR3 DNA sequence: TGCGCCAGCAGCTTGGAGGGTGCGGGCTATTGCTACACCTTC. This gives the protein CASSLEGAGYCYTF.

This clone occurred many times. J is TRBJ2-3 and V is TRBV6-1; D is undetermined. V shed 4 bases and J shed 1 base, with 12 bases lying between them. The CDR3 is 15 residues long. From germline, CDR1 is MNHNS and CDR2 SASEGT. The CDR3 sequence: CASSARAHGTDTQYF. DNA of the CDR3: TGTGCCAGCAGTGCCCGGGCTCATGGCACAGATACGCAGTATTTT.

This clone was detected ten times or more. V gene TRBV9 combines with J gene TRBJ2-2, with 7 bases matching TRBD1. V was pared by 0 bases and J by 7 bases, with 3 bases of the junction left unmatched. Germline CDR1 SGDLS, CDR2 YYNGEE. This CDR3 is built from 14 residues. CDR3 residues: CASSVEQGFGELFF. The CDR3, as DNA: TGTGCCAGCAGCGTAGAACAGGGGTTCGGGGAGCTGTTTTTT.